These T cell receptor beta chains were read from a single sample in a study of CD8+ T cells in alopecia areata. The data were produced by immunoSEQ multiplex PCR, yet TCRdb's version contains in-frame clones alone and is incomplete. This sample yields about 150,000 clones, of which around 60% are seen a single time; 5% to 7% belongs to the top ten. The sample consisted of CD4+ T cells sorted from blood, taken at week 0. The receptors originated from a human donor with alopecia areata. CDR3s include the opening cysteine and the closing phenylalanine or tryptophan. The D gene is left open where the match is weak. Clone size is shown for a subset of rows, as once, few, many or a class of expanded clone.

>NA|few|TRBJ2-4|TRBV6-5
TGTGCCAGCAGTTCCCGACCGTTTTCGGGCAAAAACATTCAGTACTTC
CASSSRPFSGKNIQYF
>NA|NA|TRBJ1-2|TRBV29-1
TGCAGCGTCATTGCTGCAGGGGTATCAGGCTACACCTTC
CSVIAAGVSGYTF
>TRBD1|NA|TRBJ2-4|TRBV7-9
TGTGCCAGCAGACCTTACGGGACAGTAAAAAACATTCAGTACTTC
CASRPYGTVKNIQYF
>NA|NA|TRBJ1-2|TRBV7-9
TGTGCCAGCAGCCTGGAAACGATCAGCTATGGCTACACCTTC
CASSLETISYGYTF
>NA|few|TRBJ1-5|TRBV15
TGTGCCACTTCCCAGGGGTTACTCGCGTCCCAGCATTTT
CATSQGLLASQHF
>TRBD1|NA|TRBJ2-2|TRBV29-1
TGCAGCGCGGACAGGGGACCGAACACCGGGGAGCTGTTTTTT
CSADRGPNTGELFF
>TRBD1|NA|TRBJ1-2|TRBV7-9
TGTGCCAGCAGCCTGAACAGGGGGCGAGCCGCGCGGGGCTACACCTTC
CASSLNRGRAARGYTF
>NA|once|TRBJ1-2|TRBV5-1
TGCGCCAGCAGCTTGGAGGCAGGTGGCAACTATGGCTACACCTTC
CASSLEAGGNYGYTF
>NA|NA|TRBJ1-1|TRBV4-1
TGCGCCAGCAGCCCAGGTTTCGGGGGGAGGACTGAAGCTTTCTTT
CASSPGFGGRTEAFF
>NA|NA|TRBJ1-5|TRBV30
TGTGCCTGGAGTGGGGACAACCAGCCCCAGCATTTT
CAWSGDNQPQHF